This TCR beta chain was documented in a study of T cells after yellow fever vaccination. Study as a whole: Those fractions that held only low numbers of cells were prepared using the SMART-Seq v4 Ultra Low Input RNA kit. Notes on the study in general: On re-exposure, the response was weaker but peaked faster, at day 5 versus 15. There was a possibility that FACS-sorted repertoires contained abundant clonotypes contaminating from the bulk population. Primary-vaccination clones mostly resurfaced post-booster (less than 98% CD4, roughly 90% CD8).

Regarding this clonotype: What it binds is not known. The germline gene is not matched at one end of the junction; a read error may be the cause.

TCRdb itself ran the 5' RACE reads through MiXCR, one entry per CDR3 protein. Of 200,000 to 300,000 distinct CDR3 sequences in the sample, over 10% are singletons; the top ten hold 0.4% to 0.65%. The clonotype was recovered from a man in his thirties or forties who received the YFV17D yellow fever vaccine. Here the sequenced sample was CD4+ T cells sorted from PBMCs, taken 45 days after the yellow fever booster vaccination.

In DNA, the CDR3 is TGCAGTGCGAGAGGCCCGGGAATGGGTCAGCCCCAGCATTTT. Translation: CSARGPGMGQPQHF. The rearrangement uses TRBV20-1 and TRBJ1-5, with D hard to call. This CDR3 is built from 14 residues. CDR1 and CDR2 from the germline V gene are DFQATT and SNEGSKA (reference sequence).